This entry lists 23 T cell receptor beta chains sequenced from one sample in a study of T-cell memory formation after mild COVID-19. TCRdb processed the 5' RACE reads anew with MiXCR; each CDR3 protein has one entry. Of 300,000 or so distinct CDR3 sequences in the sample, more than 15% were seen once. The sequenced material came from PBMCs or a T cell subset sorted from them (not recorded which). The origin of the receptors is a man younger than 30 who had mild COVID-19 (a few samples of this study predate the infection). Cell type and time point are not known.

This clonotype has more than one count but fewer than ten. The CDR3 DNA reads TGTGCCAGCAGTTACTCGAGGGTTTTCAACACTGAAGCTTTCTTT. This sequence encodes CASSYSRVFNTEAFF. This chain joins TRBV6-5 and TRBJ1-1; D not resolved. CDR3 length: 15 residues. Germline V CDR1 and CDR2: MNHEY, SVGAGI. The germline V and J ends were trimmed by 0 bases and 2 bases, with 10 bases remaining between them.

J is TRBJ2-1 and V is TRBV11-2; 15 nucleotides match TRBD2. Losses at the gene ends were 5 bases for V and 8 bases for J; bases not matched to a gene: 4. CDR3 length: 15 amino acids. Germline loops: CDR1 SGHAT, CDR2 FQNNGV. This CDR3 is CASSPGLAGGYEQFF. CDR3 nucleotides: TGTGCCAGCAGCCCGGGACTAGCGGGAGGCTATGAGCAGTTCTTC.

Note on this clonotype: Relative to the germline gene, one junction end is altered; a read error may explain this. This chain connects TRBV7-7 to TRBJ2-2; TRBD1 agrees at 9 bases. The CDR3 totals 15 residues. CDR1 SSHAT and CDR2 FNYEAQ come from the germline V gene (reference sequence). The CDR3 coding sequence is TGTGCTAGCAGCTTAGCGAGGACAGGGGCCGGGGAGCTGTTTTTT. Its translation: CASSLARTGAGELFF.

On this clonotype: One end of the junction varies from germline; a read error may be responsible. J is TRBJ2-5 and V is TRBV5-1, with 11 bases that match TRBD2. The CDR3 loop spans 14 amino acids. The V gene's germline CDR1 is SGHRS and CDR2 YFSETQ. DNA of the CDR3: TGCGCCAGCAGCTTAGGACTAGCGGGCGTATCCCCCGTCTTC. It is translated as CASSLGLAGVSPVF. Together with reference TRBV5-1 and TRBJ2-5, the CDR3 gives the full variable domain: KAGVTQTPRYLIKTRGQQVTLSCSPISGHRSVSWYQQTPGQGLQFLFEYFSETQRNKGNFPGRFSGRQFSNSRSEMNVSTLELGDSALYLCASSLGLAGVSPVFGPGTRLLVL.

The chain recombines TRBV4-2 with TRBJ2-5; D is undetermined. The CDR3 runs to 16 residues. V lost 1 base and J lost 0, with 12 bases in between. Germline loops: CDR1 LGHNA, CDR2 YNFKEQ. CDR3 amino acids: CASSQVGSPDQETQYF. Here the CDR3 DNA reads TGTGCCAGCAGCCAAGTCGGCTCCCCGGACCAAGAGACCCAGTACTTC.

The table lists this clonotype with a few counts. V and J are TRBV7-2 and TRBJ2-3, with D tentatively TRBD1 (5 bases). This CDR3 has 15 residues. Trimming took 6 bases from V and 4 from J, leaving 17 bases between them. CDR1 and CDR2 (germline): SGHTA, FQGNSA. Here the CDR3 reads CASRLMSGIPDTQYF. CDR3 DNA sequence: TGTGCCAGCAGGCTTATGTCAGGGATTCCAGATACGCAGTATTTT.

The sample holds a few counts of this clonotype. The rearrangement links TRBV7-9 to TRBJ2-7, with D tentatively TRBD1 or TRBD2 (5 bases each). The germline V gene has CDR1 SEHNR and CDR2 FQNEAQ (reference sequence). This CDR3 has 15 residues. The germline V and J ends were trimmed by 6 bases and 5 bases, with 20 bases remaining between them. CDR3 in DNA: TGTGCCAGCAGTCACCCCGGGACGGGTAGGGACGAGCAGTACTTC. The encoded protein is CASSHPGTGRDEQYF.

V usage is TRBV4-3 and J usage is TRBJ1-1; D is uncertain. Germline CDR1 is LGHNA and CDR2 is YSLEER. The CDR3 runs to 14 residues. The ends were cut back, 1 base at V and 6 bases at J, with 12 bases in the middle. The CDR3 sequence is CASSQADTISEAFF. CDR3 nucleotide sequence: TGCGCCAGCAGCCAAGCTGATACTATCTCTGAAGCTTTCTTT.

The V call is TRBV19, the J call TRBJ1-5; D remains ambiguous. The length of the CDR3 is 14 residues. Trimming stripped 5 bases from V and 4 bases from J, with 12 bases between. CDR1 is LNHDA, CDR2 SQIVND, per germline (reference sequence). The DNA for the CDR3 is TGTGCCAGTAGTCGGTCACCTGGTAATCAGCCCCAGCATTTT. It codes for CASSRSPGNQPQHF.

This sequence joins TRBV2 and TRBJ1-2, with TRBD1 identical over 7 bases. V gave up 6 bases and J gave up 5 bases; unmatched junction bases: 9. Germline CDR1 is SNHLY and CDR2 is FYNNEI. The CDR3 has 14 amino acids. The CDR3 loop is CASRPGQLNYGYTF. The CDR3 nucleotides read TGTGCCAGCAGACCGGGACAGCTGAATTATGGCTACACCTTC.

The CDR3 DNA reads TGTGCCAGCACCCCCGGGACAGGGAATTCACCCCTCCACTTT. Its translation is CASTPGTGNSPLHF. The chain couples TRBV14 to TRBJ1-6, with 9 bases that match TRBD1. The CDR3 runs 14 residues. The germline V gene has CDR1 SGHDN and CDR2 FVKESK. V gave up 7 bases and J gave up 7 bases; unmatched junction bases: 5.

This chain connects TRBV12-3 or TRBV12-4 to TRBJ2-5; a possible D gene is TRBD1 (5 bases). This CDR3 comprises 13 residues. V was pared by 3 bases and J by 4 bases, with 9 bases between. The CDR3 sequence is CASSFQGLETQYF. The DNA of the CDR3 is TGTGCCAGCAGTTTCCAGGGATTAGAGACCCAGTACTTC.

This clonotype was observed a handful of times. V gene TRBV15 combines with J gene TRBJ2-7; D unclear. V lost 4 bases to trimming and J lost 4 bases, with 8 bases between them. Germline CDR1 LNHNV, CDR2 YYDKDF (reference sequence). This CDR3 has 12 amino acids. The CDR3 sequence: CATSTDGYEQYF. CDR3 in DNA: TGTGCCACCAGCACCGACGGATACGAGCAGTACTTC.

This clonotype has a handful of counts. This chain connects TRBV9 to TRBJ1-6, with 8 bases aligning to TRBD1. The CDR3 has 14 residues. The V segment lost 4 bases and the J segment 7 bases; nucleotides outside the gene matches: 4. Germline V gene data show CDR1 as SGDLS and CDR2 as YYNGEE. The CDR3 DNA sequence: TGTGCCAGCAGCATCAGGGGGCTGAATTCACCCCTCCACTTT. Translated, it gives CASSIRGLNSPLHF.

This clonotype was recorded many times. The CDR3 loop is CASSSLVRVSYNEQFF. CDR3 sequence (DNA): TGTGCCAGCAGCTCTTTGGTGCGCGTGTCCTACAATGAGCAGTTCTTC. V gene TRBV7-2 combines with J gene TRBJ2-1, with D unclear. Trimming removed 4 bases at V and 1 base at J, with 14 bases between. The CDR3 is 16 residues long. Germline assignment: CDR1 SGHTA and CDR2 FQGNSA. Variable domain in full (rest from reference TRBV7-2 and TRBJ2-1): GAGVSQSPSNKVTEKGKDVELRCDPISGHTALYWYRQSLGQGLEFLIYFQGNSAPDKSGLPSDRFSAERTGGSVSTLTIQRTQQEDSAVYLCASSSLVRVSYNEQFFGPGTRLTVL.

This clonotype has just a few counts. The V and J genes are TRBV7-9 and TRBJ1-2; D gene ambiguous. CDR3 length: 15 residues. The ends were cut back, 5 bases at V and 0 bases at J, with 13 bases in the middle. Germline lookup yields CDR1 SEHNR and CDR2 FQNEAQ (reference sequence). CDR3 nucleotide sequence: TGTGCCAGCAGCCCTGGCCCCGCAGCTAACTATGGCTACACCTTC. This gives the protein CASSPGPAANYGYTF.

The V and J genes are TRBV29-1 and TRBJ1-2; TRBD1 aligns across 10 bases. Trimming took 6 bases from V and 1 from J; bases not matched to a gene: 11. Germline V gene data show CDR1 as SQVTM and CDR2 as ANQGSEA. This CDR3 has 16 residues. The CDR3 DNA reads as TGCAGCGTCCGAGGGGAGCGGGACAGGGGTAACTATGGCTACACCTTC. It codes for CSVRGERDRGNYGYTF.

This chain links TRBV6-1 with TRBJ2-7, with D hard to call. V lost 3 bases and J 4 bases, leaving 10 bases between the germline ends. This CDR3 is 13 amino acids long. Germline assignment: CDR1 MNHNS and CDR2 SASEGT. Here the CDR3 DNA reads TGTGCCAGCAGTGAGGCCCCGGCGTACGAGCAGTACGTC. As protein: CASSEAPAYEQYV.

CDR3 protein: CASSLRGLWGNTIYF. The CDR3 nucleotides are TGTGCCAGCAGTTTACGGGGCCTCTGGGGAAACACCATATATTTT. The rearrangement joins TRBV27 to TRBJ1-3; D is possibly TRBD1 (5 bases). The CDR3 sequence is 15 residues long. The V gene's germline CDR1 is MNHEY and CDR2 SMNVEV (reference sequence). V lost 2 bases to trimming and J lost 4 bases, with 12 bases between them.

This clonotype was seen ten or more times. The chain uses TRBV6-5 and TRBJ2-2; tentative D call: TRBD1 (6 bases). Germline V CDR1 and CDR2: MNHEY, SVGAGI. The CDR3 is made up of 15 amino acids. The V gene lost 5 bases and the J gene lost 1 base, with 11 bases spanning the gap. For the CDR3, the DNA is TGTGCCAGCAGTACTAGACAGGTGAACACCGGGGAGCTGTTTTTT. Its translation: CASSTRQVNTGELFF.

The chain combines TRBV6-2 or TRBV6-3 with TRBJ2-2; TRBD2 might be the D (5 bases). V was cut by 2 bases and J by 13 bases, with 8 bases left in between. The CDR3 is 11 residues long. Germline CDR1 MNHEY, CDR2 SVGEGT. The CDR3 coding sequence is TGTGCCAGCAGTTACCCCGGAGGGCTGTTTTTT. Protein sequence: CASSYPGGLFF.

This clonotype was seen only a few times. The rearrangement joins TRBV5-4 to TRBJ2-5; 7 positions agree with TRBD1. The CDR3 runs to 14 residues. The V and J ends lost 7 bases and 5 bases, in that order; junction bases with no gene match: 11. Germline CDR1 is SGHNT and CDR2 is YYREEE (reference sequence). The CDR3 nucleotides read TGTGCCAGCCCTAGGGGGCCTGCCGGGGAGACCCAGTACTTC. Its translation is CASPRGPAGETQYF.

The chain has TRBV27 and TRBJ2-7; D call uncertain. The CDR3 totals 14 residues. CDR1 and CDR2 from the germline V gene are MNHEY and SMNVEV (reference sequence). V was trimmed by 3 bases and J by 1 base, leaving 10 bases between them. CDR3 protein: CASSLAKISYEQYF. The CDR3 DNA reads TGTGCCAGCAGTTTGGCCAAGATATCCTACGAGCAGTACTTC.